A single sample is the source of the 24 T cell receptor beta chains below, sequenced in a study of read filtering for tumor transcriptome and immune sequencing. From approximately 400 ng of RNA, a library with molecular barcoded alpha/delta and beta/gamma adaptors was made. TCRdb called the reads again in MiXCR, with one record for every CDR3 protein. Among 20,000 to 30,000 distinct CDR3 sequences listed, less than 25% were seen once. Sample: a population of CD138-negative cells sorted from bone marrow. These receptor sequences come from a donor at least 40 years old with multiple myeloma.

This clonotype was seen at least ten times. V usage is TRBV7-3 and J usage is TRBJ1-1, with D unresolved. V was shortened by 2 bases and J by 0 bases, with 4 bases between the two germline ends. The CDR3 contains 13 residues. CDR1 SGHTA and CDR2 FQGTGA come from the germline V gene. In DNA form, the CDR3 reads TGTGCCAGCAGCTTATTGGTGAACACTGAAGCTTTCTTT. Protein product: CASSLLVNTEAFF.

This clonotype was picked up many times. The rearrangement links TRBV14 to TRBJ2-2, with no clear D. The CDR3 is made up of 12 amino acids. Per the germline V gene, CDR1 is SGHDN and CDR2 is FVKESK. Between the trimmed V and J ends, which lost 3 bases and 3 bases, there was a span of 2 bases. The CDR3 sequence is CASSQHTGELFF. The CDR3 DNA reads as TGTGCCAGCAGCCAGCACACCGGGGAGCTGTTTTTT.

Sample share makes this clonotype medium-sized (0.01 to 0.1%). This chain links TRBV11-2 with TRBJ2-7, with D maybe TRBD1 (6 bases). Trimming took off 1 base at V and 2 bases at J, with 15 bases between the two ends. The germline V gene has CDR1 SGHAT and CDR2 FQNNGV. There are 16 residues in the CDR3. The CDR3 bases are TGTGCCAGCAGCTTAGTGGAGCCGGGACATCCCTACGAGCAGTACTTC. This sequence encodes CASSLVEPGHPYEQYF. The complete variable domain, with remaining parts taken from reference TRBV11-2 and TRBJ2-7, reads EAGVAQSPRYKIIEKRQSVAFWCNPISGHATLYWYQQILGQGPKLLIQFQNNGVVDDSQLPKDRFSAERLKGVDSTLKIQPAKLEDSAVYLCASSLVEPGHPYEQYFGPGTRLTVT.

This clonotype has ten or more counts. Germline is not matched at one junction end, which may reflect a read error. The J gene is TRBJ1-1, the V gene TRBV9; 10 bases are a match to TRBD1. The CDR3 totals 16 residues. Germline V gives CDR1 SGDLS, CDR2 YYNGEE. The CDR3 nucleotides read TGTGCCAGCAGCCCACCGGGACAGGGGTCCGATACTGAAGCTCTCTTT. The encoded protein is CASSPPGQGSDTEALF.

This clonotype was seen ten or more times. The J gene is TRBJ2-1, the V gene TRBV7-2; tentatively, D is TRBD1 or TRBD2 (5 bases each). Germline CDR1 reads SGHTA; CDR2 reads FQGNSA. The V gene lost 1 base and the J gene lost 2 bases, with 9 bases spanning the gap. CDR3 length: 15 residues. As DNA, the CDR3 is TGTGCCAGCAGCTTAGTAGGGGACCCCTACAATGAGCAGTTCTTC. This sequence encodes CASSLVGDPYNEQFF.

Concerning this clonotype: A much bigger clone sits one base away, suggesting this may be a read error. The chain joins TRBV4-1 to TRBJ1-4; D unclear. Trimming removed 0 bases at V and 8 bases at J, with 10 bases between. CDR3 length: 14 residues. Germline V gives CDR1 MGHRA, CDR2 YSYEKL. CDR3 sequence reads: CASSQEGAGEKLFF. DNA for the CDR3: TGCGCCAGCAGCCAAGAGGGCGCCGGGGAAAAACTGTTTTTT.

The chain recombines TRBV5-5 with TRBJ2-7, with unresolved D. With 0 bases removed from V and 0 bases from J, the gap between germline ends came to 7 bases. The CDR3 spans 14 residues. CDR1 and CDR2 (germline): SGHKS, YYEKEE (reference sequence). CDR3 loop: CASSLGTASYEQYF. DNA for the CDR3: TGTGCCAGCAGCTTGGGTACAGCCTCCTACGAGCAGTACTTC.

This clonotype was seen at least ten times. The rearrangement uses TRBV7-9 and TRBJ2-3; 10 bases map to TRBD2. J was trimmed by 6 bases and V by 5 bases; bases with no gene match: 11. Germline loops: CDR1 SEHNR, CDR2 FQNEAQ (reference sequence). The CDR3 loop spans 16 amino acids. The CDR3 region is CASSAWTSGRIDTQYF. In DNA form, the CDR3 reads TGTGCCAGCAGCGCTTGGACTAGCGGTCGAATCGATACGCAGTATTTT.

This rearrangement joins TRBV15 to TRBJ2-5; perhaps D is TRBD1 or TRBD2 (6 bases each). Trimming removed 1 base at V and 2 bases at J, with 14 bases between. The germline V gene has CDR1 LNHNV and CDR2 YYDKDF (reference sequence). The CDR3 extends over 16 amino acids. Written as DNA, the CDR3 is TGTGCCACCAGCAGAGGAGGGGGGCCCGAACAAGAGACCCAGTACTTC. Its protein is CATSRGGGPEQETQYF.

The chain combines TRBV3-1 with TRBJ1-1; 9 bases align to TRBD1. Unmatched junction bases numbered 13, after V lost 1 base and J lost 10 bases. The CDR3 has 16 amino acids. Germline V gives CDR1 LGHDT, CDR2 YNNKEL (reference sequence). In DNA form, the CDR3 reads TGTGCCAGCAGCCAAGCCCGTGGACAGGGGAATAGGGTAGCTTTCTTT. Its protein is CASSQARGQGNRVAFF.

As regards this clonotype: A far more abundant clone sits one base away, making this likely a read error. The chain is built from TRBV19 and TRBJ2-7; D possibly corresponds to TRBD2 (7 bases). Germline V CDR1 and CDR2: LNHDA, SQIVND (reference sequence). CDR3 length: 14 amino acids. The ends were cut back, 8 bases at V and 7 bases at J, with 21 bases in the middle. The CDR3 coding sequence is TGTGCCAGTTATGGCGGGGGCCCCTACAATGAGCAGTACTTC. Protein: CASYGGGPYNEQYF. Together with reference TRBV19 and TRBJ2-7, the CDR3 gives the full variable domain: DGGITQSPKYLFRKEGQNVTLSCEQNLNHDAMYWYRQDPGQGLRLIYYSQIVNDFQKGDIAEGYSVSREKKESFPLTVTSAQKNPTAFYLCASYGGGPYNEQYFGPGTRLTVT.

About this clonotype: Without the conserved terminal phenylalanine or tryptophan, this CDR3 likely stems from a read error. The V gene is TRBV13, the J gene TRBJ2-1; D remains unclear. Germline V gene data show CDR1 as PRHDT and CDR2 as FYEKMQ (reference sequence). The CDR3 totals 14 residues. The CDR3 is CTSSQYRPRNEQFY. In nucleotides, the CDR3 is TGTACCAGCAGCCAATACCGGCCAAGGAATGAGCAGTTCTAC.

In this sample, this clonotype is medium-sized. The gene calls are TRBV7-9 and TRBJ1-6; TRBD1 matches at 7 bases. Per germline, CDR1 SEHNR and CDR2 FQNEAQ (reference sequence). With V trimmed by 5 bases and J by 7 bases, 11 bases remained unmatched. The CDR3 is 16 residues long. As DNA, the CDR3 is TGTGCCAGCAGCGGCCGGACAGGTAGTAGGAATTCACCCCTCCACTTT. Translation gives CASSGRTGSRNSPLHF.

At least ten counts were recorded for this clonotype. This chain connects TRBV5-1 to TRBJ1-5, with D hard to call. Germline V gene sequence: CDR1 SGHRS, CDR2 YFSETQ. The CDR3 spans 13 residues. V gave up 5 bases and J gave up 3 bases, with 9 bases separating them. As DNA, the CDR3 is TGCGCCAGCAGGTTTAGTATCAATCAGCCCCAGCATTTT. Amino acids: CASRFSINQPQHF.

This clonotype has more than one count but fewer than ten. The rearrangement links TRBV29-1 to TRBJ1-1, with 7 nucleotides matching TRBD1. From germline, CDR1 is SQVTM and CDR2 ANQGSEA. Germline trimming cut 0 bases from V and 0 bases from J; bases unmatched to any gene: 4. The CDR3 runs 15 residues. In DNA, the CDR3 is TGCAGCGTTGAAGATATGACAGGGATGAACACTGAAGCTTTCTTT. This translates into CSVEDMTGMNTEAFF.

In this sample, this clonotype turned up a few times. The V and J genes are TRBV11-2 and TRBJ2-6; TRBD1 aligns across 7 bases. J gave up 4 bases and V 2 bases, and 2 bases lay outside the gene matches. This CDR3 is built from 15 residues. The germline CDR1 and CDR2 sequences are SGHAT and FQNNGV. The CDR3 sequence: CASSLTGDGANVLTF. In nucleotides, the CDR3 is TGTGCCAGCAGCTTAACAGGGGACGGGGCCAACGTCCTGACTTTC.

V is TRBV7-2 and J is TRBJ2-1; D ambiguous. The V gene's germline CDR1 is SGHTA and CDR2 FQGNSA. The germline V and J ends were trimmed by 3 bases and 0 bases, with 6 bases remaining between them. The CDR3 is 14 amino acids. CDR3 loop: CASSFISSYNEQFF. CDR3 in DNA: TGTGCCAGCAGCTTTATCAGCTCCTACAATGAGCAGTTCTTC.

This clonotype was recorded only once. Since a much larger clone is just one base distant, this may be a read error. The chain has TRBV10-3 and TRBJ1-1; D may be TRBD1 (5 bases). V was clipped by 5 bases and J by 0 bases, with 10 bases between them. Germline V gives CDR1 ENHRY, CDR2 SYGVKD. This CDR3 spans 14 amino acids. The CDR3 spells CAISPGTLNTEAFF. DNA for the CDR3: TGTGCCATCAGTCCCGGGACCCTGAACACTGAAGCTTTCTTT.

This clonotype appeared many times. The CDR3 sequence: CASSPLRQSEAFF. The CDR3 nucleotides read TGTGCCAGCAGTCCACTCCGACAGAGCGAAGCTTTCTTT. This rearrangement joins TRBV12-3 or TRBV12-4 to TRBJ1-1, with D perhaps matching TRBD1 (5 bases). Trimming removed 5 bases at V and 8 bases at J, with 15 bases between. The CDR3 extends over 13 amino acids.

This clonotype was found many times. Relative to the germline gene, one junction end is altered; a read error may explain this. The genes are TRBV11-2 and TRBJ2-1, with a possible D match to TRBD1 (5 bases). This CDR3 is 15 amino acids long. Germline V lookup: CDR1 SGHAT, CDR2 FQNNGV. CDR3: CASSFGRASHNEQFF. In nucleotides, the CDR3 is TGTGCCAGCAGCTTCGGCAGGGCCTCCCACAATGAGCAGTTCTTC.

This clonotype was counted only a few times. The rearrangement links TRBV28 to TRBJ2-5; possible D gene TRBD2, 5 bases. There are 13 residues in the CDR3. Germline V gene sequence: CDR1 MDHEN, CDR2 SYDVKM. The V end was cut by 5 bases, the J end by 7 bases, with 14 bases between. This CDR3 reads CASSEDRRRTQYF. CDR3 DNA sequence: TGTGCCAGCAGTGAAGACCGGAGGAGGACCCAGTACTTC.

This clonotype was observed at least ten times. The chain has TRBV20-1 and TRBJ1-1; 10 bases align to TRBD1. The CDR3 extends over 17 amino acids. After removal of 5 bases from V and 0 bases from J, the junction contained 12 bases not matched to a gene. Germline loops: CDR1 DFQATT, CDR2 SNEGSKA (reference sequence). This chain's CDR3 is CSALSSTGGSVNTEAFF. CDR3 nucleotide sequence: TGCAGTGCTCTCTCCTCGACAGGGGGCTCGGTGAACACTGAAGCTTTCTTT.

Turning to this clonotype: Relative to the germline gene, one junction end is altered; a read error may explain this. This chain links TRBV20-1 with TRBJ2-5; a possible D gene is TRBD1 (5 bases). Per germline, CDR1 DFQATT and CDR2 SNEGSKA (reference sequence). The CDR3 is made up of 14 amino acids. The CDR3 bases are TGCAGCGCTAGAGATGGTACAGGTTTAAAGACCCAGTACTTC. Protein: CSARDGTGLKTQYF.

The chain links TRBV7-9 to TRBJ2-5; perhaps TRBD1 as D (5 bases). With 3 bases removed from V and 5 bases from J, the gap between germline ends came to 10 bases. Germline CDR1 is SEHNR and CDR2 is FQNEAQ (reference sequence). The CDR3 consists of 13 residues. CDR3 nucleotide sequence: TGTGCCAGCAGCTTCAGGGAAGGGGAGACCCAGTACTTC. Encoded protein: CASSFREGETQYF.